This T cell receptor (beta chain) was observed in a study of CXCR3-negative and CXCR3-positive naive CD8 T cells. Naivety in CD8+ T cells corresponded to a CD45RO-CCR7+CD27+CD95- phenotype. Whole-study results and caveats: Naive cells, whether CXCR3-negative or CXCR3-positive, had similar TRBV-TRBJ usage, while memory cells differed. TRB CDR3s of CXCR3-positive naive cells were more hydrophobic than those of CXCR3-negative naive cells.

Germline V gene lookup returns CDR1 LGHNA and CDR2 YSLEER. This CDR3 contains 16 residues. For this clonotype: As yet, its antigen is unknown.

The libraries of TRB cDNA were constructed through 5' RACE using UMI labels. Reanalyzing the 5' RACE reads, TCRdb keeps one entry per CDR3 protein, without DNA. The table lists about 56,000 distinct CDR3 sequences. This TCR came from a human donor in good health. Some clones in this sample may be carry-over from other donors' samples. This rearrangement joins TRBV4-3 to TRBJ2-7. Sequencing input: naive CXCR3+ CD8+ T cells from blood. Regarding subset: CD45RO-CCR7+CD27+CD95- naive CD8+ T cells expressing CXCR3 (TNR3+). This CDR3 reads CASSQDWHGETYEQYF.